The present T cell receptor (beta chain) was sequenced within a study of T cells in Graves' hyperthyroidism and ophthalmopathy. Study background: Upon initial diagnosis and before any treatment, peripheral blood was collected.

This clonotype has more than one count but fewer than ten. After removal of 7 bases from V and 5 bases from J, the junction contained 10 bases not matched to a gene. The CDR3 length is 14 residues. The germline CDR1 and CDR2 sequences are MDHEN and SYDVKM. TCR beta CDR3 regions were amplified from RNA. The TCR CDR3 was amplified in a first-round RT-PCR using the HTBI primer set. TCRdb independently ran MiXCR on the multiplex PCR reads; one entry per CDR3 protein. The table has approximately 710,000 distinct CDR3 sequences, 17% seen once. The sample comprised blood. This rearrangement joins TRBV28 to TRBJ2-5; 7 nucleotides line up with TRBD2. This receptor was taken from a man over 45 with Graves' hyperthyroidism. The CDR3 DNA is TGTGCCAGCACCCTAAGGGGAGGGTTTGAGACCCAGTACTTC. It codes for CASTLRGGFETQYF.